These 9 T cell receptor beta chains share one sample of origin, sequenced in a study of breast tumors, draining lymph nodes, adjacent tissues. Breast cancer patients provided tissue from their axillary draining lymph nodes. TCRdb fed the multiplex PCR reads into MiXCR, producing one record per CDR3 protein. The sample consists of roughly 260,000 distinct CDR3 sequences, roughly 31% of them appearing once. Sequenced material: axillary lymph node tissue. The receptors originated from a female donor with breast cancer. Some clones in this sample may be carry-over from other donors' samples.

This clonotype was found many times. V gene TRBV7-9 combines with J gene TRBJ2-3, with D tentatively TRBD2 (6 bases). Germline lookup yields CDR1 SEHNR and CDR2 FQNEAQ (reference sequence). V was trimmed by 1 base and J by 1 base, leaving 12 bases between them. The CDR3 consists of 16 residues. The CDR3 spells CASSLVLAKRTDTQYF. For the CDR3, the DNA is TGTGCCAGCAGCTTAGTTCTAGCGAAACGCACAGATACGCAGTATTTT.

The CDR3 here is CAIQPSGSYEQYF. The CDR3 DNA sequence: TGTGCCATACAGCCTAGCGGCTCCTACGAGCAGTACTTC. The chain has TRBV10-3 and TRBJ2-7; 7 nucleotides line up with TRBD2. The J segment lost 0 bases and the V segment lost 9 bases, leaving 5 bases of the junction unmatched. CDR3 length: 13 amino acids. Germline V CDR1 and CDR2: ENHRY, SYGVKD.

This clonotype occurred once. The V gene is TRBV20-1, the J gene TRBJ1-5; possible D gene TRBD1, 5 bases. The germline CDR1 and CDR2 sequences are DFQATT and SNEGSKA (reference sequence). The length of the CDR3 is 13 residues. The V end was cut by 6 bases, the J end by 11 bases, with 20 bases between. CDR3: CSAGTSRQETQHF. The CDR3 region has the DNA TGCAGTGCCGGGACTAGCAGACAAGAGACCCAGCATTTT.

On this clonotype: A junction boundary mismatches the germline segment, possibly from a read error. V gene TRBV18 combines with J gene TRBJ2-7; no clear D gene. Germline V gene sequence: CDR1 KGHSH, CDR2 LQKENI. The CDR3 loop spans 12 amino acids. The CDR3 spells CASSVDGKASTF. In DNA form, the CDR3 reads TGTGCCAGCTCAGTTGACGGAAAGGCCTCTACCTTC.

The V gene is TRBV20-1, the J gene TRBJ2-7; a possible D gene is TRBD2 (6 bases). Deletions cut 3 bases from V and 6 bases from J, with 18 bases between. The CDR3 contains 14 residues. CDR1 and CDR2 from the germline V gene are DFQATT and SNEGSKA (reference sequence). CDR3 coding DNA: TGCAGTGCTAGCGTACTAGCAGAGAGCTCCGAGCAGTACTTC. Translation gives CSASVLAESSEQYF.

This clonotype was picked up many times. The chain uses TRBV5-1 and TRBJ2-6; D may be TRBD1 or TRBD2 (5 bases each). V was cut by 0 bases and J by 0 bases, with 16 bases left in between. The CDR3 is 19 residues long. Germline-derived CDR1 and CDR2 are SGHRS and YFSETQ. The CDR3 is CASSLGGSGRGSGANVLTF. The CDR3 DNA is TGCGCCAGCAGCTTGGGGGGCAGCGGAAGGGGCTCTGGGGCCAACGTCCTGACTTTC.

This clonotype showed up just once. Germline is not matched at one junction end, which may reflect a read error. V usage is TRBV19 and J usage is TRBJ1-1; no clear D. In germline, CDR1 is LNHDA, CDR2 SQIVND (reference sequence). CDR3 length equals 14 residues. CDR3 nucleotides: TGTGCCAGTAGTATTGACTGGGGAAACACTGAAGCTCTCTTT. Its protein is CASSIDWGNTEALF. Full variable domain (missing parts from reference TRBV19 and TRBJ1-1): DGGITQSPKYLFRKEGQNVTLSCEQNLNHDAMYWYRQDPGQGLRLIYYSQIVNDFQKGDIAEGYSVSREKKESFPLTVTSAQKNPTAFYLCASSIDWGNTEALFGQGTRLTVV.

With respect to this clonotype: A junction end diverges from the germline sequence, so it may reflect a read error. The chain joins TRBV20-1 to TRBJ2-2; D perhaps matches TRBD2 (6 bases). The length of the CDR3 is 16 residues. Germline V gives CDR1 DFQATT, CDR2 SNEGSKA (reference sequence). The CDR3 sequence is CSAGDLGAGYTGELFF. In DNA form, the CDR3 reads TGCAGTGCTGGAGACCTGGGCGCGGGGTACACCGGGGAGCTGTTTTTT.

This chain joins TRBV5-1 and TRBJ1-4; the D gene is possibly TRBD1 (5 bases). The CDR3 contains 14 residues. CDR1 and CDR2 (germline): SGHRS, YFSETQ. The V end was cut by 4 bases, the J end by 6 bases, with 13 bases between. In DNA form, the CDR3 reads TGCGCCAGCAGCATGACGGGGGTGGATGAAAAACTGTTTTTT. Protein sequence: CASSMTGVDEKLFF.